The clone carrying this T cell receptor beta chain appeared once. Naive CD8 populations comprised CD45RO-negative cells positively selected for CCR7, excluding terminally differentiated effector memory CD45RA+ cells. V lost 4 bases to trimming and J lost 8 bases; unmatched junction nucleotides: 11. Germline CDR1 LGHNA, CDR2 YSLEER. This CDR3 has 15 residues. This record belongs to a study of shared clonotypes between healthy human individuals. The authors split each subset's genomic DNA evenly across several immunoSEQ plates. The protocol was immunoSEQ multiplex PCR, while the TCRdb copy is restricted to in-frame clones and leaves out a portion. The data contain some 2,000,000 clones, about 95% of them singletons.

The chain joins TRBV4-3 to TRBJ2-1, with 7 bases fitting TRBD2. The TCR comes from a young man in good health. Input material: naive CD8+ T cells sorted from blood. The CDR3 DNA sequence: TGCGCCAGCAGCCTAACGTGGGGGGGAAGCGATGAGCAGTTCTTC. This encodes CASSLTWGGSDEQFF.